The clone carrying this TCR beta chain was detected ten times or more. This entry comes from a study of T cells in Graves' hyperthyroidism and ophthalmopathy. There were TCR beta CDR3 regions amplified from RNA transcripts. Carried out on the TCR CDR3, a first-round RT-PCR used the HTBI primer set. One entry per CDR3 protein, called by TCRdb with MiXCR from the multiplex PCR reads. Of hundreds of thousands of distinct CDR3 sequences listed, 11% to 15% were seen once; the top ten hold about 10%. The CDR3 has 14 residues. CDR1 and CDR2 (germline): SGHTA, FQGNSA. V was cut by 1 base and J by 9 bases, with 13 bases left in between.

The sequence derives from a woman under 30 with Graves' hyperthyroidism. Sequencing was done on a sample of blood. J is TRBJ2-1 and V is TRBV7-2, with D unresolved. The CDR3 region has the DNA TGTGCCAGCAGCTTAGGGGGATCTACCCTTGAGCAGTTCTTC. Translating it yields CASSLGGSTLEQFF. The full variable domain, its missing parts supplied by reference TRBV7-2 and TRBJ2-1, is GAGVSQSPSNKVTEKGKDVELRCDPISGHTALYWYRQSLGQGLEFLIYFQGNSAPDKSGLPSDRFSAERTGGSVSTLTIQRTQQEDSAVYLCASSLGGSTLEQFFGPGTRLTVL.